Sequencing of this T cell receptor (beta chain) was carried out in a study of beta chain features in type 1 diabetes. The study, taken as a whole, reports: Type 1 diabetes patients showed a moderate but significant shortening of TCRB CDR3s in all four CD4+ subsets.

Regarding this clone: The target antigen is unknown.

The CDR3 length is 15 residues. V was pared by 4 bases and J by 2 bases, with 17 bases between. Germline lookup yields CDR1 GTSNPN and CDR2 SVGIG (reference sequence). Isolated RNA was reverse transcribed in full, so expressed TCRB transcripts were sequenced. Measured with immunoSEQ multiplex PCR; TCRdb has only the in-frame clones, and not every one. The table shows hundreds of thousands of clones, with about an eighth occurring only once. The source material was naive CD4+ T cells from blood. The rearrangement links TRBV30 to TRBJ2-5, with no clear D. The clonotype was recovered from a man aged 18 to 29 with type 1 diabetes. CDR3 nucleotides: TGTGCCTGGACTAGATTAACGGGTACACAAGAGACCCAGTACTTC. The encoded protein is CAWTRLTGTQETQYF.